This T cell receptor (beta chain) stems from a study of cytomegalovirus exposure and HLA in healthy donors. Study overall: An earlier analysis found 117 million unique TCR beta sequences from around 180 million T cells.

This clone was counted a single time. Its antigen is as yet unknown. The CDR3 covers 15 residues. Germline loops: CDR1 SNHLY, CDR2 FYNNEI. Trimming took off 3 bases at V and 14 bases at J, with 22 bases between the two ends. PCR used 60 Vbeta primers and 13 Jbeta primers. Sequencing used immunoSEQ multiplex PCR; TCRdb keeps in-frame clones, though not all of them. The table has around 190,000 clones, over 65% seen once. Study-level results: In vitro work confirmed that three CMV-associated chains recognize CMV antigens. A missense DCLRE1C variant was associated with V- and J-gene trimming of TCR beta chains in a later analysis, and an independent cohort replicated the association.

This receptor was obtained from a woman in her twenties or thirties in good health and CMV-seronegative. The rearrangement uses TRBV2 and TRBJ1-4, with D perhaps TRBD1 (5 bases). The sequenced material came from PBMCs. CDR3 in amino acids: CASSEISGMGLLLFF. The CDR3 DNA is TGTGCCAGCAGTGAGATCTCAGGGATGGGGCTTTTGCTGTTTTTT.